The 15 T cell receptor beta chains given below trace back to one sample, sequenced in a study of vaccination and CD4 T cells after COVID-19. Oncomine TCR Beta short-read sequencing was applied to DNA from cultured CD4+ T cells. TCRdb processed the PCR reads anew with MiXCR; each CDR3 protein has one entry. This sample yields roughly 16,000 distinct CDR3 sequences, of which roughly 48% are seen a single time; about 12% belongs to the top ten. Indicated treatment: 10-day PBMC culture with coronavirus spike peptide pools or control peptides (ViraFEST assay). No antigen is known for these receptors. The material sequenced was CD4+ T cells from blood, cultured in vitro. These TCRs come from a human donor who had recovered from COVID-19.

This chain links TRBV5-1 with TRBJ2-7; 11 positions agree with TRBD1. Per the germline V gene, CDR1 is SGHRS and CDR2 is YFSETQ. The CDR3 spans 14 residues. V was clipped by 3 bases and J by 4 bases; unmatched bases: 3. The CDR3 spells CASSWGTGGYEQYF. The DNA of the CDR3 is TGCGCCAGCAGCTGGGGGACAGGGGGTTACGAGCAGTACTTC.

The chain has TRBV7-3 and TRBJ2-3; TRBD2 aligns across 8 bases. V was pared by 0 bases and J by 0 bases, with 11 bases of the junction left unmatched. The CDR3 contains 19 residues. From germline, CDR1 is SGHTA and CDR2 FQGTGA. DNA for the CDR3: TGTGCCAGCAGCTTAACGGTGGCGGGGGGCCATACTAGCACAGATACGCAGTATTTT. Translation: CASSLTVAGGHTSTDTQYF.

The rearrangement joins TRBV11-3 to TRBJ2-3; D is uncertain. Germline V gene data show CDR1 as SGHNT and CDR2 as YENEEA. Trimming removed 1 base at V and 6 bases at J, with 5 bases between. The CDR3 runs 12 residues. The CDR3 DNA reads as TGTGCCAGCAGCTTAGGACCGGATACGCAGTATTTT. Translation: CASSLGPDTQYF.

This chain uses TRBV24-1 with TRBJ1-2; D may be TRBD1 (5 bases). The length of the CDR3 is 16 residues. The V end lost 0 bases, the J end lost 4 bases, and 14 bases lay between the germline ends. Germline lookup yields CDR1 KGHDR and CDR2 SFDVKD. The CDR3 loop reads CATSDLYEDGTYGYTF. In DNA form, the CDR3 reads TGTGCCACCAGTGATTTGTATGAGGACGGGACCTATGGCTACACCTTC.

The chain recombines TRBV5-1 with TRBJ1-2; the match to TRBD1 covers 7 bases. The trim removed 0 bases at V and 4 bases at J, leaving 15 bases unmatched. CDR3 length: 18 residues. In germline, CDR1 is SGHRS, CDR2 YFSETQ. The CDR3: CASSLAVRGARRGYGYTF. CDR3 coding DNA: TGCGCCAGCAGCTTGGCCGTCAGGGGGGCTCGTCGTGGCTATGGCTACACCTTC.

Only a few counts were recorded for this clonotype. The chain has TRBV15 and TRBJ2-1; 12 nucleotides line up with TRBD2. Germline values: CDR1 LNHNV, CDR2 YYDKDF (reference sequence). CDR3 length equals 13 residues. With V trimmed by 7 bases and J by 8 bases, 3 bases remained unmatched. CDR3 in amino acids: CATTLAGGYEQFF. In DNA form, the CDR3 reads TGTGCCACCACCCTAGCGGGAGGGTATGAGCAGTTCTTC. Full variable domain (rest looked up from reference TRBV15 and TRBJ2-1): DAMVIQNPRYQVTQFGKPVTLSCSQTLNHNVMYWYQQKSSQAPKLLFHYYDKDFNNEADTPDNFQSRRPNTSFCFLDIRSPGLGDTAMYLCATTLAGGYEQFFGPGTRLTVL.

This clonotype was recorded a few times. This chain uses TRBV7-3 with TRBJ2-7; tentative D call: TRBD1 (5 bases). Deletions cut 1 base from V and 4 bases from J, with 8 bases between. The CDR3 spans 13 residues. The V gene's germline CDR1 is SGHTA and CDR2 FQGTGA. The CDR3 region is CASSLSQGYEQYF. CDR3 coding DNA: TGTGCCAGCAGCTTAAGTCAGGGATACGAGCAGTACTTC.

This chain links TRBV24-1 with TRBJ1-1; tentative D call: TRBD1 (6 bases). V was clipped by 8 bases and J by 0 bases, with 18 bases between them. Germline V gene data show CDR1 as KGHDR and CDR2 as SFDVKD. This CDR3 comprises 16 residues. The CDR3 is CATKGGSGRMNTEAFF. DNA for the CDR3: TGTGCCACCAAAGGGGGGAGCGGTAGAATGAACACTGAAGCTTTCTTT.

This clonotype was observed a handful of times. The CDR3 is CASSGTGPNQPQHF. The CDR3 region has the DNA TGTGCCAGCAGTGGGACAGGGCCCAATCAGCCCCAGCATTTT. The chain couples TRBV2 to TRBJ1-5; the match to TRBD1 covers 8 bases. V trimming: 4 bases; J trimming: 3 bases; junction bases outside the gene matches: 2. Germline V gene lookup returns CDR1 SNHLY and CDR2 FYNNEI. This CDR3 contains 14 residues.

This clonotype was seen a few times. The chain employs TRBV6-1 and TRBJ2-7; D unresolved. The germline V gene has CDR1 MNHNS and CDR2 SASEGT. The CDR3 has 15 amino acids. Trimming pared 6 bases from V and 2 bases from J, leaving 17 bases between. The CDR3 region is CASSNSGGSTYEQYF. CDR3 sequence (DNA): TGTGCCAGCAGCAATTCGGGCGGAAGCACCTACGAGCAGTACTTC.

The chain employs TRBV11-2 and TRBJ2-3; D gene ambiguous. Germline lookup yields CDR1 SGHAT and CDR2 FQNNGV. CDR3 length: 15 residues. Trimming removed 1 base at V and 1 base at J, with 9 bases between. CDR3 nucleotide sequence: TGTGCCAGCAGCTTAGGGGCTGGGCGCACAGATACGCAGTATTTT. The encoded protein is CASSLGAGRTDTQYF.

This rearrangement joins TRBV6-5 to TRBJ1-2, with no clear D. The CDR3 consists of 15 residues. Trimming cost V 0 bases and J 5 bases, with 13 bases left between them. Per the germline V gene, CDR1 is MNHEY and CDR2 is SVGAGI. The DNA of the CDR3 is TGTGCCAGCAGTTACTCGAAGGCAGCCTTTTATGGCTACACCTTC. Its translation: CASSYSKAAFYGYTF.

This clonotype was seen more than once but under ten times. The chain has TRBV4-1 and TRBJ2-2, with D possibly being TRBD1 (6 bases). Trimming left V 6 bases short and J 2 bases short, with 16 bases between. Germline CDR1 and CDR2: MGHRA and YSYEKL. The CDR3 length is 16 residues. As DNA, the CDR3 is TGCGCCAGCAGGCTCCAGGGGACCCTAAACACCGGGGAGCTGTTTTTT. Protein sequence: CASRLQGTLNTGELFF.

This clonotype turned up a few times. V usage is TRBV10-3 and J usage is TRBJ1-5; possible D gene TRBD1, 5 bases. The germline CDR1 and CDR2 sequences are ENHRY and SYGVKD. The CDR3 spans 13 residues. The V end lost 6 bases, the J end lost 3 bases, and 9 bases lay between the germline ends. CDR3 sequence: CAIRRQSNQPQHF. Written as DNA, the CDR3 is TGTGCCATCAGACGACAGTCCAATCAGCCCCAGCATTTT.

Concerning this clonotype itself: The junction differs from germline at one of its ends, possibly a read error. This chain connects TRBV19 to TRBJ2-5; 8 nucleotides agree with TRBD2. This CDR3 comprises 13 residues. The germline V gene encodes CDR1 LNHDA and CDR2 SQIVND (reference sequence). The chain's CDR3 is CASSGLAQETQYF. The CDR3 DNA reads as TGTGCCAGTAGCGGACTAGCCCAAGAGACTCAGTACTTC.